A single sample gave rise to the 25 T cell receptor beta chains below, sequenced in a study of T-cell memory formation after mild COVID-19. TCRdb reprocessed the 5' RACE reads with MiXCR, giving one entry per CDR3 protein. Of some 40,000 distinct CDR3 sequences in the sample, 9.5% were seen once. The sequenced sample consisted of PBMCs or a T cell subset sorted from them (not recorded which). These receptors came from an adult woman who had mild COVID-19 (a few samples of this study predate the infection). Cell type and time point are not known.

This clonotype was detected ten times or more. The V call is TRBV7-2, the J call TRBJ2-3; D gene uncertain. Germline loops: CDR1 SGHTA, CDR2 FQGNSA. V lost 5 bases, J lost 2 bases, and 5 bases lay in between. The CDR3 is 12 amino acids. Written as DNA, the CDR3 is TGTGCCAGCAGCCCCTACACAGATACGCAGTATTTT. Protein product: CASSPYTDTQYF.

This chain uses TRBV11-2 with TRBJ2-7; 8 positions agree with TRBD1. Germline V CDR1 and CDR2: SGHAT, FQNNGV. V was pared by 2 bases and J by 7 bases, with 7 bases of the junction left unmatched. This CDR3 contains 14 residues. CDR3 residues: CASSLNRGTGEQYF. CDR3 sequence (DNA): TGTGCCAGCAGCTTAAACAGGGGGACGGGAGAGCAGTACTTC. The full variable domain, its missing parts supplied by reference TRBV11-2 and TRBJ2-7, is EAGVAQSPRYKIIEKRQSVAFWCNPISGHATLYWYQQILGQGPKLLIQFQNNGVVDDSQLPKDRFSAERLKGVDSTLKIQPAKLEDSAVYLCASSLNRGTGEQYFGPGTRLTVT.

The CDR3 sequence is CSVRTGNTEAFF. The CDR3 DNA is TGCAGCGTTCGGACGGGGAACACTGAAGCTTTCTTT. This chain links TRBV29-1 with TRBJ1-1; D remains ambiguous. V lost 5 bases, J lost 1 base, and 8 bases lay in between. The germline V gene has CDR1 SQVTM and CDR2 ANQGSEA. The CDR3 is 12 residues long.

V usage is TRBV20-1 and J usage is TRBJ1-2, with D unresolved. Trimming took off 1 base at V and 0 bases at J, with 9 bases between the two ends. This CDR3 has 14 amino acids. From germline, CDR1 is DFQATT and CDR2 SNEGSKA (reference sequence). The CDR3 region is CSARVGEANYGYTF. The DNA of the CDR3 is TGCAGTGCTAGAGTTGGGGAGGCTAACTATGGCTACACCTTC.

The table lists this clonotype with many counts. The chain links TRBV21-1 to TRBJ2-7; the D call in the table, TRBD1, was not verified against the DNA. TRBV21-1 counts as a pseudogene. The CDR3 is 16 residues long. For the CDR3, the DNA is TGTGCCAGCAGCAAAAAGGCACAGGGAAAATCCTACGAGCAGTACTTC. Translation: CASSKKAQGKSYEQYF.

The J gene is TRBJ2-3, the V gene TRBV30; 9 bases agree with TRBD1. Germline trimming cut 2 bases from V and 6 bases from J; bases unmatched to any gene: 6. This CDR3 is 14 amino acids long. The germline CDR1 and CDR2 sequences are GTSNPN and SVGIG (reference sequence). CDR3 loop: CAWSRDRVTDTQYF. The CDR3 region has the DNA TGTGCCTGGAGTCGGGACAGGGTTACGGATACGCAGTATTTT.

This rearrangement joins TRBV6-1 to TRBJ1-5, with TRBD1 matching 9 bases. The junction had 12 bases not matched to a gene; V was cut back by 6 bases and J by 0 bases. The CDR3 consists of 18 residues. CDR1 is MNHNS and CDR2 is SASEGT in the germline V gene. This chain's CDR3 is CASRPGTGPIGSNQPQHF. CDR3 DNA sequence: TGTGCCAGCAGGCCCGGGACAGGGCCCATCGGTAGCAATCAGCCCCAGCATTTT.

V and J are TRBV6-1 and TRBJ1-2, with 8 bases that match TRBD1. The V segment lost 3 bases and the J segment 8 bases; nucleotides outside the gene matches: 14. CDR1 is MNHNS, CDR2 SASEGT, per germline. The CDR3 covers 16 residues. The CDR3 sequence: CASSDHFGQGAEGYTF. DNA of the CDR3: TGTGCCAGCAGTGATCATTTCGGGCAGGGGGCAGAAGGCTACACCTTC.

The chain joins TRBV5-1 to TRBJ1-1; tentative D call: TRBD1 (5 bases). With 0 bases removed from V and 11 bases from J, the gap between germline ends came to 14 bases. From germline, CDR1 is SGHRS and CDR2 YFSETQ. This CDR3 contains 13 residues. The CDR3 here is CASSLDQGISAFF. CDR3 nucleotides: TGCGCCAGCAGCTTGGATCAGGGTATTTCGGCTTTCTTT.

This clonotype was counted a few times. The V call is TRBV7-3, the J call TRBJ1-2, with 7 positions matching TRBD1. After removal of 10 bases from V and 4 bases from J, the junction contained 12 bases not matched to a gene. Germline V gene data show CDR1 as SGHTA and CDR2 as FQGTGA. The CDR3 runs to 14 residues. The CDR3 region is CAIRPARGLYGYTF. Here the CDR3 DNA reads TGTGCCATCCGCCCAGCTAGGGGGCTCTATGGCTACACCTTC.

The rearrangement uses TRBV7-2 and TRBJ2-1; D may be TRBD2 (8 bases). Trimming stripped 5 bases from V and 10 bases from J, with 24 bases between. Looked up from germline, CDR1 is SGHTA and CDR2 is FQGNSA. CDR3 size: 16 residues. CDR3 in DNA: TGTGCCAGCAGCCCAGGGGGGACTAGGGGGCTTAAGGAGCAGTTCTTC. Translation gives CASSPGGTRGLKEQFF.

This clonotype was recorded many times. V is TRBV15 and J is TRBJ1-2; weak D call: TRBD1 (5 bases). The germline V gene encodes CDR1 LNHNV and CDR2 YYDKDF (reference sequence). The CDR3 totals 14 residues. The V end was cut by 3 bases, the J end by 7 bases, with 15 bases between. CDR3 coding DNA: TGTGCCACCAGCAGGGGACGGGCTGGCGGTGGCTACACCTTC. Translation: CATSRGRAGGGYTF.

The chain joins TRBV3-1 to TRBJ2-5, with TRBD1 matching over 10 bases. V lost 4 bases to trimming and J lost 5 bases; unmatched junction nucleotides: 13. Germline V gene data show CDR1 as LGHDT and CDR2 as YNNKEL (reference sequence). The CDR3 covers 17 residues. CDR3 DNA sequence: TGTGCCAGCAGCCGGGACAGGGGTTTCCCCAGATGGGAGACCCAGTACTTC. Translating gives CASSRDRGFPRWETQYF.

The gene calls are TRBV5-1 and TRBJ2-7; no definite D call. Germline V lookup: CDR1 SGHRS, CDR2 YFSETQ. Trimming left V 4 bases short and J 7 bases short, with 9 bases between. The CDR3 sequence is 11 residues long. This chain's CDR3 is CASSDSWEQYF. CDR3 DNA: TGCGCCAGCAGCGATTCTTGGGAGCAGTACTTC. Combining the CDR3 with reference TRBV5-1 and TRBJ2-7 gives the whole variable domain KAGVTQTPRYLIKTRGQQVTLSCSPISGHRSVSWYQQTPGQGLQFLFEYFSETQRNKGNFPGRFSGRQFSNSRSEMNVSTLELGDSALYLCASSDSWEQYFGPGTRLTVT.

This chain uses TRBV11-2 with TRBJ1-2, with TRBD1 identical over 12 bases. Germline V CDR1 and CDR2: SGHAT, FQNNGV. The CDR3 runs 17 residues. Germline trimming cut 5 bases from V and 4 bases from J; bases unmatched to any gene: 11. The CDR3 sequence is CASSPGTGGAFSYGYTF. The CDR3 region has the DNA TGTGCCAGCAGCCCGGGGACAGGGGGCGCGTTTAGCTATGGCTACACCTTC. The full variable domain, with the rest looked up from reference TRBV11-2 and TRBJ1-2, is EAGVAQSPRYKIIEKRQSVAFWCNPISGHATLYWYQQILGQGPKLLIQFQNNGVVDDSQLPKDRFSAERLKGVDSTLKIQPAKLEDSAVYLCASSPGTGGAFSYGYTFGSGTRLTVV.

This clonotype has only a few counts. The CDR3 region has the DNA TGTGCCAGCAGCAATCCTCAGGGGGGAAGCTCCTACAATGAGCAGTTCTTC. Its protein product is CASSNPQGGSSYNEQFF. The V gene is TRBV21-1, the J gene TRBJ2-1; TRBD1, the table's D call, lacks a check against the DNA. TRBV21-1 is described as a pseudogene. The CDR3 runs 17 residues.

J is TRBJ2-2 and V is TRBV27; D may correspond to TRBD1 or TRBD2 (5 bases each). Germline-derived CDR1 and CDR2 are MNHEY and SMNVEV (reference sequence). V dropped 7 bases and J dropped 5 bases, with 14 bases sitting between them. The CDR3 loop spans 14 amino acids. CDR3 sequence reads: CASTISGRTGELFF. CDR3 nucleotide sequence: TGTGCCAGCACCATATCAGGGAGAACCGGGGAGCTGTTTTTT.

This clonotype was picked up many times. V is TRBV24-1 and J is TRBJ2-5; the D gene is possibly TRBD2 (5 bases). From germline, CDR1 is KGHDR and CDR2 SFDVKD. V was cut by 5 bases and J by 5 bases, with 5 bases left in between. The CDR3 is 11 residues long. Written as DNA, the CDR3 is TGTGCCACCAGTGGAGGGGAGACCCAGTACTTC. Translated: CATSGGETQYF.

This clonotype was observed a few times. The rearrangement uses TRBV30 and TRBJ1-5; 8 bases map to TRBD1. The CDR3 is made up of 15 amino acids. Germline V CDR1 and CDR2: GTSNPN, SVGIG (reference sequence). The junction had 12 bases not matched to a gene; V was cut back by 4 bases and J by 7 bases. The CDR3 reads CAWTVLGGTGQPQHF. CDR3 nucleotide sequence: TGTGCCTGGACCGTACTGGGGGGGACAGGACAGCCCCAGCATTTT.

In this sample, this clonotype turned up a few times. This rearrangement joins TRBV6-5 to TRBJ2-3; D not certain. The V and J ends lost 5 bases and 0 bases respectively, with 18 bases between them. The length of the CDR3 is 17 residues. Looked up from germline, CDR1 is MNHEY and CDR2 is SVGAGI. The CDR3 reads CASSAPSPKPSTDTQYF. The CDR3 DNA follows: TGTGCCAGCAGTGCCCCCTCCCCAAAGCCTAGCACAGATACGCAGTATTTT.

There are many counts of this clonotype. The J gene is TRBJ2-7, the V gene TRBV20-1; TRBD2 agrees at 15 bases. Per germline, CDR1 DFQATT and CDR2 SNEGSKA (reference sequence). The CDR3 runs to 15 residues. Trimming removed 3 bases from V and 9 bases from J; junction bases left unmatched: 9. The CDR3 is CSASAPGLAGGRQYF. The DNA for the CDR3 is TGCAGTGCTAGCGCCCCGGGACTAGCGGGAGGACGGCAGTACTTC.

The chain uses TRBV20-1 and TRBJ1-3; D gene ambiguous. In germline, CDR1 is DFQATT, CDR2 SNEGSKA (reference sequence). The CDR3 spans 15 residues. Deletions cut 0 bases from V and 2 bases from J, with 11 bases between. CDR3 sequence (DNA): TGCAGTGCTAGAGATGCAGGACTAGCTGGAAACACCATATATTTT. It translates to CSARDAGLAGNTIYF.

This clonotype was counted a few times. The chain uses TRBV10-3 and TRBJ1-2; 7 bases match TRBD1. This CDR3 has 14 amino acids. CDR1 and CDR2 from the germline V gene are ENHRY and SYGVKD. The V gene end was trimmed by 5 bases and the J gene end by 4 bases; junction bases not matched to a gene: 7. CDR3 DNA: TGTGCCATCAGTAGGGACAGTCGCTCCTATGGCTACACCTTC. Translated: CAISRDSRSYGYTF.

The chain has TRBV11-2 and TRBJ2-5; TRBD2 agrees at 7 bases. Germline V lookup: CDR1 SGHAT, CDR2 FQNNGV. V lost 8 bases to trimming and J lost 3 bases; unmatched junction nucleotides: 9. This CDR3 spans 14 amino acids. CDR3 sequence: CASSASGAKETQYF. DNA of the CDR3: TGTGCCAGCTCGGCCAGCGGGGCAAAAGAGACCCAGTACTTC.

The table lists this clonotype with a few counts. CDR3 in DNA: TGTGCCAGCAGCCAAGCAGACCGGGGAGGGAAAAACATTCAGTACTTC. This sequence encodes CASSQADRGGKNIQYF. J is TRBJ2-4 and V is TRBV4-2; 7 nucleotides match TRBD2. The V gene's germline CDR1 is LGHNA and CDR2 YNFKEQ. With 1 base clipped from V and 4 bases from J, the junction kept 7 bases outside the gene matches. The CDR3 has 16 residues.